The 6 T cell receptor beta chains reported below all come from one sample, sequenced in a study of CD8 T cell repertoires and HIV-1 epitope variants. Repertoires were generated with immunoSEQ multiplex PCR, while TCRdb's copy carries only in-frame clones and drops some. The sample contains around 5,900 clones, under 80% of which appear only once. No antigen has been assigned to these receptors. Sequenced sample: cultured CD8+ T cells derived from PBMCs. These receptors all come from a male donor with HIV.

The J gene is TRBJ2-2, the V gene TRBV1; TRBD2 is the table's D call, not checked against the DNA. TRBV1 is termed a pseudogene. This CDR3 comprises 17 residues. CDR3 sequence reads: CTSSQGSGGQDTGELFF. The CDR3 nucleotides are TGCACCAGCAGCCAAGGTTCGGGGGGGCAGGACACCGGGGAGCTGTTTTTT.

The chain employs TRBV28 and TRBJ2-7; the D gene could be TRBD1 or TRBD2 (5 bases each). CDR3 length: 14 residues. Germline loops: CDR1 MDHEN, CDR2 SYDVKM. The V end was cut by 2 bases, the J end by 1 base, with 9 bases between. The CDR3 coding sequence is TGTGCCAGCAGTTTAGGGGACGGTTCCTACGAGCAGTACTTC. Translation gives CASSLGDGSYEQYF.

The CDR3 region has the DNA TGTGCCAGCAGCTTAGCCAGGGGCCCTAATCAGCCCCAGCATTTT. It yields the protein CASSLARGPNQPQHF. This sequence joins TRBV11-2 and TRBJ1-5, with TRBD1 as a possible D gene (6 bases). Germline V gives CDR1 SGHAT, CDR2 FQNNGV. The CDR3 sequence is 15 residues long. Trimming shortened V by 1 base and J by 4 bases, and 11 bases separated the two germline ends.

The chain has TRBV13 and TRBJ2-2; TRBD2 matches 10 bases. The germline V gene has CDR1 PRHDT and CDR2 FYEKMQ (reference sequence). The CDR3 has 17 residues. The junction had 5 bases not matched to a gene; V was cut back by 0 bases and J by 4 bases. DNA of the CDR3: TGTGCCAGCAGCTTAGGTTGGGCTAGCGGGAGCACCGGGGAGCTGTTTTTT. It translates to CASSLGWASGSTGELFF. Filled out from reference TRBV13 and TRBJ2-2, the complete variable domain reads AAGVIQSPRHLIKEKRETATLKCYPIPRHDTVYWYQQGPGQDPQFLISFYEKMQSDKGSIPDRFSAQQFSDYHSELNMSSLELGDSALYFCASSLGWASGSTGELFFGEGSRLTVL.

The V and J genes are TRBV9 and TRBJ1-1, with 8 bases identical to TRBD1. This CDR3 is built from 17 residues. Germline-derived CDR1 and CDR2 are SGDLS and YYNGEE. V shed 0 bases, J shed 0 bases, and the junction held 7 bases outside the gene matches. CDR3 in amino acids: CASSVATPGQVNTEAFF. The CDR3 DNA is TGTGCCAGCAGCGTAGCTACTCCGGGACAGGTGAACACTGAAGCTTTCTTT.

The chain has TRBV30 and TRBJ2-7; 11 nucleotides agree with TRBD2. V trimming: 5 bases; J trimming: 4 bases; junction bases outside the gene matches: 4. Looked up from germline, CDR1 is GTSNPN and CDR2 is SVGIG (reference sequence). The CDR3 extends over 13 amino acids. The CDR3 protein is CAWRASGGYEQYF. CDR3 bases: TGTGCCTGGCGGGCTAGCGGGGGGTACGAGCAGTACTTC.